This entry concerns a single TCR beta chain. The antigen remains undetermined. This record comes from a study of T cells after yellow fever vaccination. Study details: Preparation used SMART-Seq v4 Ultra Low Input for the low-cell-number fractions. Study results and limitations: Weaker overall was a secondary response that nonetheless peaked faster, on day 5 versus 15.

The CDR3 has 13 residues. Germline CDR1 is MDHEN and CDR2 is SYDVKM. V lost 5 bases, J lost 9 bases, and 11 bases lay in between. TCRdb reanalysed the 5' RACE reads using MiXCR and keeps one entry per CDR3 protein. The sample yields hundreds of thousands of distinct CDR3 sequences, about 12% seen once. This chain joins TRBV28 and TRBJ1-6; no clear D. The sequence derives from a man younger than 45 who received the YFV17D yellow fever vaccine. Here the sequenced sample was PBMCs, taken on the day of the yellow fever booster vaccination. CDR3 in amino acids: CASSPIRVSPLHF. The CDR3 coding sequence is TGTGCCAGCAGTCCCATAAGGGTTTCACCCCTCCACTTT.